The 10 T cell receptor beta chains listed next were all sequenced from one sample in a study of cytomegalovirus exposure and HLA in healthy donors. PCR involved 60 Vbeta and 13 Jbeta primers. Only in-frame clones appear in the TCRdb table, and some are missing; sequencing was by immunoSEQ multiplex PCR. The table lists about 210,000 clones, around 79% of them singletons. The sequenced sample consisted of PBMCs. The origin of the receptors is a male donor in good health and CMV-seronegative.

The chain combines TRBV5-1 with TRBJ2-7; 11 nucleotides agree with TRBD2. J lost 0 bases, V lost 5 bases, and 7 bases had no gene match. This CDR3 is built from 16 residues. In germline, CDR1 is SGHRS, CDR2 YFSETQ. CDR3 bases: TGCGCCAGCAGACCTCTAGCGGGGGGTCGCTCCTACGAGCAGTACTTC. Translated, it gives CASRPLAGGRSYEQYF. Complete variable domain (other parts from reference TRBV5-1 and TRBJ2-7): KAGVTQTPRYLIKTRGQQVTLSCSPISGHRSVSWYQQTPGQGLQFLFEYFSETQRNKGNFPGRFSGRQFSNSRSEMNVSTLELGDSALYLCASRPLAGGRSYEQYFGPGTRLTVT.

The V gene is TRBV21-1, the J gene TRBJ1-2; the table assigns TRBD1, which was not confirmed against the DNA. TRBV21-1 is a pseudogene locus. This CDR3 comprises 15 residues. CDR3 residues: CASSLEDRSGYGYTF. The CDR3 nucleotides are TGTGCCAGCAGCTTGGAGGACAGGTCTGGATATGGCTACACCTTC.

This chain uses TRBV28 with TRBJ2-7; TRBD2 might be the D (5 bases). V dropped 6 bases and J dropped 1 base, with 13 bases sitting between them. In germline, CDR1 is MDHEN, CDR2 SYDVKM. This CDR3 is 14 amino acids long. The CDR3 region has the DNA TGTGCCAGCAGCGGAACGGGATCTTCCTACGAGCAGTACTTC. It encodes CASSGTGSSYEQYF.

This clone came up once. CDR3 residues: CASSWTDIATNEKLFF. In DNA, the CDR3 is TGTGCCAGCAGTTGGACGGACATTGCAACTAATGAAAAACTGTTTTTT. The V call is TRBV28, the J call TRBJ1-4; TRBD1 might be the D (5 bases). Germline V gives CDR1 MDHEN, CDR2 SYDVKM. CDR3 length: 16 amino acids. Trimming shortened V by 4 bases and J by 0 bases, and 12 bases separated the two germline ends.

The chain joins TRBV6-6 to TRBJ2-2, with 8 bases that match TRBD1. Germline V gives CDR1 MNHNY, CDR2 SVGAGI (reference sequence). V gave up 5 bases and J gave up 4 bases; unmatched junction bases: 9. The CDR3 sequence is 16 residues long. CDR3 bases: TGTGCCAGCAGTCTTGACAGGGGCGTCTTCACCGGGGAGCTGTTTTTT. It is translated as CASSLDRGVFTGELFF.

The rearrangement joins TRBV7-9 to TRBJ2-7; 12 positions agree with TRBD1. Germline-derived CDR1 and CDR2 are SEHNR and FQNEAQ (reference sequence). J was trimmed by 7 bases and V by 6 bases; bases with no gene match: 10. The CDR3 extends over 15 amino acids. The CDR3 DNA reads TGTGCCAGCAGTAGTCGGGACAGGGGGCCTGATGAGCAGTACTTC. Its protein is CASSSRDRGPDEQYF.

The CDR3 nucleotides read TGCAGCGTAGGCGGTTCGAGCTCCTACAATGAGCAGTTCTTC. Translating it yields CSVGGSSSYNEQFF. The chain joins TRBV29-1 to TRBJ2-1; no firm D call. The CDR3 has 14 residues. Germline lookup yields CDR1 SQVTM and CDR2 ANQGSEA. V lost 6 bases, J lost 0 bases, and 12 bases lay in between.

This chain links TRBV30 with TRBJ2-7; TRBD1 agrees at 7 bases. Per germline, CDR1 GTSNPN and CDR2 SVGIG (reference sequence). This CDR3 has 12 residues. With 8 bases clipped from V and 4 bases from J, the junction kept 8 bases outside the gene matches. The CDR3 DNA reads as TGTGCCGGGCAGGGGGTTCAGTACGAGCAGTACTTC. The encoded protein is CAGQGVQYEQYF.

The chain's CDR3 is CASSLGRGAREQYF. CDR3 nucleotide sequence: TGTGCCAGCAGTTTAGGCAGGGGGGCTCGGGAGCAGTACTTC. The chain carries TRBV27 and TRBJ2-7; TRBD1 is a possible D gene (7 bases). This CDR3 region has 14 residues. The V end was cut by 2 bases, the J end by 7 bases, with 15 bases between. Germline V gives CDR1 MNHEY, CDR2 SMNVEV (reference sequence).

The chain recombines TRBV9 with TRBJ2-5; TRBD1 might be the D (6 bases). V dropped 4 bases and J dropped 1 base, with 11 bases sitting between them. Germline V gene sequence: CDR1 SGDLS, CDR2 YYNGEE. The CDR3 length is 14 residues. The CDR3 protein is CASSRQGSQETQYF. The CDR3 DNA sequence: TGTGCCAGCAGCCGCCAGGGGAGCCAAGAGACCCAGTACTTC.